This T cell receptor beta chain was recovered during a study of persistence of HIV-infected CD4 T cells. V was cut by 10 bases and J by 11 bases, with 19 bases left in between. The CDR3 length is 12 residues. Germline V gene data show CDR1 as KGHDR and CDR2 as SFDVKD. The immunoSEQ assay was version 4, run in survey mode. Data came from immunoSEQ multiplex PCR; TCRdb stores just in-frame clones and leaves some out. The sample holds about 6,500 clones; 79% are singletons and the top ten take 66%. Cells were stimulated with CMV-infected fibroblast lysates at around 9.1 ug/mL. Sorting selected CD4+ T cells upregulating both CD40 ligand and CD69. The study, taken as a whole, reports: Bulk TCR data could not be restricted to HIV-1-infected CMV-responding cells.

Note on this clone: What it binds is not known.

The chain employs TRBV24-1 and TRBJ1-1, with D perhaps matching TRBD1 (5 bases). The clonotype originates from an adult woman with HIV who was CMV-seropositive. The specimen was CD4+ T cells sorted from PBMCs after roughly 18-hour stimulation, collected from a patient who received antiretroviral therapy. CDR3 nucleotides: TGTGCCACGAGGAGAGGGGACGGCGTCGCTTTCTTT. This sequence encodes CATRRGDGVAFF.